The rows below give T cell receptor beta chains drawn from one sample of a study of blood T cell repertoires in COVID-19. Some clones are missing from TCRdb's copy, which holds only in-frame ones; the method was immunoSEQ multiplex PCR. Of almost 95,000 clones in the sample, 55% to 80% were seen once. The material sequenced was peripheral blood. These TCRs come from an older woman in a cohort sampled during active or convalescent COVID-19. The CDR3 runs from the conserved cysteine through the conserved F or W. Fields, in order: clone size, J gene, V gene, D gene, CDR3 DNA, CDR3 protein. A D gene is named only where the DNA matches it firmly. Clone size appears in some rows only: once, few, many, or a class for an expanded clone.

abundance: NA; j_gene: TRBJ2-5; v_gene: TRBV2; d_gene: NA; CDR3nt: TGTGCCAGCAGTGAACAGGGTTTAGGAGAGACCCAGTACTTC; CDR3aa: CASSEQGLGETQYF
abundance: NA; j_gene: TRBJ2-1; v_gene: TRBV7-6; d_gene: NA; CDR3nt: TGTGCCAGCAGCTTAGTTTCCCTAAATGAGCAGTTCTTC; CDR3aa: CASSLVSLNEQFF
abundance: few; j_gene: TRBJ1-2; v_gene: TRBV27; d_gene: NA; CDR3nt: TGTGCCAGCAGTTCAAGGTCAGGGGGCTACACCTTC; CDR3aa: CASSSRSGGYTF
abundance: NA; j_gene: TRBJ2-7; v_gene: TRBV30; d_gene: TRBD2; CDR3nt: TGTGCCTGGAGTCATGAGACTAGCGGGGGTGGTTACGAGCAGTACTTC; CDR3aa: CAWSHETSGGGYEQYF
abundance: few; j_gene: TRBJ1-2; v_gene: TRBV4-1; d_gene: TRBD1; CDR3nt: TGCGCCAGCAGCCAAGAGGAGCAGGGGGTGGGCTATGGCTACACCTTC; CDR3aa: CASSQEEQGVGYGYTF
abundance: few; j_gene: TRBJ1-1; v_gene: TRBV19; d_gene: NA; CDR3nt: TGTGCCAGTAGAACCCCCAGGACAGCAACGAGAACAAGGGCTGAAGCTTTCTTT; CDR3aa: CASRTPRTATRTRAEAFF
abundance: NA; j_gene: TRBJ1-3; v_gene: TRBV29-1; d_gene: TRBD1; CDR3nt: TGCAGCGCCCAAGGACAGGGAGGGGTTTACACCATATATTTT; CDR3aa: CSAQGQGGVYTIYF
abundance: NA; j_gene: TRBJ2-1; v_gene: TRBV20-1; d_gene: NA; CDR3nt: TGCAGTACAAGGAGCGACTTTGAGCAGTTCTTC; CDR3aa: CSTRSDFEQFF
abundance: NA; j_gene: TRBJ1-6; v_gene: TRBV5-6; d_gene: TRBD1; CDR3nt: TGTGCCAGCAGCTTGGCCGACAGGGTGACTTCACCCCTCCACTTT; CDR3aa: CASSLADRVTSPLHF
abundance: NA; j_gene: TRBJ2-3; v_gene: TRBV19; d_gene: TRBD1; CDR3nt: TGTGCCAGTAGTCCAGACAGGGGTTTCGATACGCAGTATTTT; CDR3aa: CASSPDRGFDTQYF
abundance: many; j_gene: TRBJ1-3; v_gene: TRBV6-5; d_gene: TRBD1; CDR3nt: TGTGCCAGCCGGACAGGGTCTGGAAACACCATATATTTT; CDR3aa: CASRTGSGNTIYF
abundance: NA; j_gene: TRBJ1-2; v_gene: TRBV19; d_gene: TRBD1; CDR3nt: TGTGCCAGTAGTATTCGACAGGGCTATGGCTACACCTTC; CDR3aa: CASSIRQGYGYTF
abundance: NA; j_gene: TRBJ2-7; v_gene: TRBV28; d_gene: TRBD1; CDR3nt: TGTGCCAGCAGCGAACTATCCGGGACAGGGACCTACGAGCAGTACTTC; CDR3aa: CASSELSGTGTYEQYF
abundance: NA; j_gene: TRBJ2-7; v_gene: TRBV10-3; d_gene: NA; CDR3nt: TGTGCCATCAGTTCAGGGTACACCTACGAGCAGTACTTC; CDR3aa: CAISSGYTYEQYF
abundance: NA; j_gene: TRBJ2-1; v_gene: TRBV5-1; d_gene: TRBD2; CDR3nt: TGCGCCAGCAGCTTGGAGGCGGGGGGGCCTAGCAATGAGCAGTTCTTC; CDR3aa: CASSLEAGGPSNEQFF
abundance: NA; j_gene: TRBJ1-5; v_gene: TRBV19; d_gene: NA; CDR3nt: TGTGCCAGTAGTTTCTCCTGGCGGTTGAGGGGGAATCAGCCCCAGCATTTT; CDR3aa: CASSFSWRLRGNQPQHF
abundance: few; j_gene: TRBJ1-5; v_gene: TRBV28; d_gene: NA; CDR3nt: TGTGCCAGCAGTCCACCCTTGGGCCATGGGAGCAATCAGCCCCAGCATTTT; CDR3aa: CASSPPLGHGSNQPQHF
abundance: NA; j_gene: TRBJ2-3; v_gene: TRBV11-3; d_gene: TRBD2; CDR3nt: TGTGCCAGCAGCTTGCTAGCGGGGACAGATACGCAGTATTTT; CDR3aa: CASSLLAGTDTQYF
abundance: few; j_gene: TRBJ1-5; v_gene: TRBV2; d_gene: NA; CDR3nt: TGTGCCAGCAGGAACGGACAGAATCAGCCCCAGCATTTT; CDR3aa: CASRNGQNQPQHF
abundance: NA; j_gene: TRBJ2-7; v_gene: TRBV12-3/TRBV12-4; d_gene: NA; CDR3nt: TGTGCCAGCAGTTTGGGCTTGAGAGAGCAGTACTTC; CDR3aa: CASSLGLREQYF
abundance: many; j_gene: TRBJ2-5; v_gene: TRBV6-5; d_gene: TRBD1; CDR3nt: TGTGCCAGCAGGTCGACAGGGGAAGAGACCCAGTACTTC; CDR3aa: CASRSTGEETQYF
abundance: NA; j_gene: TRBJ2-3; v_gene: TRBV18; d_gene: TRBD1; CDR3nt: TGTGCCAGCTCACGGTGGGACAGGGCATCAGATACGCAGTATTTT; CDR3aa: CASSRWDRASDTQYF
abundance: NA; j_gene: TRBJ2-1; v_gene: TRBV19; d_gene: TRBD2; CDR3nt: TGTGCCAGTAGTACCTATCTAGCGGGGTTTCTCCACAATGAGCAGTTCTTC; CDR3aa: CASSTYLAGFLHNEQFF
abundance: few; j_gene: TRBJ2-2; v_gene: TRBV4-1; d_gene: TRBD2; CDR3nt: TGCGCCAGCAGCCACCTCACATCCCCTAGCGGGGGAAACACCGGGGAGCTGTTTTTT; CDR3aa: CASSHLTSPSGGNTGELFF
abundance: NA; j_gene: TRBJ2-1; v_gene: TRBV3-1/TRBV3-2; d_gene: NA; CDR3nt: TGTGCCAGCAGTCCTTCGAGGGGAAGTGGGGGCCAGTTCTTC; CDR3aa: CASSPSRGSGGQFF
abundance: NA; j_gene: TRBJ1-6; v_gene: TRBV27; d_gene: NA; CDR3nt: TGTGCCAGCAGTTTTCTTAATTCACCCCTCCACTTT; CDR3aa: CASSFLNSPLHF
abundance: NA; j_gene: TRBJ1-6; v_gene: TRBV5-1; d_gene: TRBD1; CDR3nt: TGCGCCAGCAGCTTGTTCAACAGGGGAGATTCACCCCTCCACTTT; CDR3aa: CASSLFNRGDSPLHF
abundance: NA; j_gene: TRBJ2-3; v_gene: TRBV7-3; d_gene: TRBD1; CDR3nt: TGTGCCAGCAGCTTCCCGACAGGGATGGAGAGCACAGATACGCAGTATTTT; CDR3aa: CASSFPTGMESTDTQYF
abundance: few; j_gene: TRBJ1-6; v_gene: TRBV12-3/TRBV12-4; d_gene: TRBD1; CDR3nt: TGTGCCAGCAGCCCAACAGGGGATTCACCCCTCCACTTT; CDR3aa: CASSPTGDSPLHF
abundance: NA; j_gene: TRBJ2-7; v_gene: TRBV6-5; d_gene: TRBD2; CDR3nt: TGTGCCAGCACCCCGGGGGGCGGGGGGGCCTACGAGCAGTACTTC; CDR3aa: CASTPGGGGAYEQYF
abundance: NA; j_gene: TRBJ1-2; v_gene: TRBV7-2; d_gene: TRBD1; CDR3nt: TGTGCCAGCAGCTTAGCCCGGGACAGGGGCGGGGGCTACACCTTC; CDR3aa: CASSLARDRGGGYTF
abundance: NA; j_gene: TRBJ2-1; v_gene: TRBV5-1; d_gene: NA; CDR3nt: TGCGCCAGCAGCTTGGGAGCCCGTTATGAGCAGTTCTTC; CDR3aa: CASSLGARYEQFF
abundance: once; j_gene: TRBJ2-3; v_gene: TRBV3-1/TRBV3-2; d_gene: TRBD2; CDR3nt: TGTGCCAGCAGCCAAGCTTGGGCTAGCGGGGGCCTCACAGATACGCAGTATTTT; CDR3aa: CASSQAWASGGLTDTQYF
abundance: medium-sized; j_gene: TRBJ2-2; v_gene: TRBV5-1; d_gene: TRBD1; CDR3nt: TGCGCCAGCAGTCGGACAGGGGGCACCGGGGAGCTGTTTTTT; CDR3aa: CASSRTGGTGELFF
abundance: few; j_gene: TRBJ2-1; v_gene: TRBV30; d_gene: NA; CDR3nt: TGTGCCTGGAGTGTACTTTTCAATGAGCAGTTCTTC; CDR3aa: CAWSVLFNEQFF
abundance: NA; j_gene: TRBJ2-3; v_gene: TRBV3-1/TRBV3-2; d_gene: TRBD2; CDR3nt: TGTGCCAGCAGCCAGGCGGGACTAGCGGGGAACAGGGAGTATTTT; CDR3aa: CASSQAGLAGNREYF
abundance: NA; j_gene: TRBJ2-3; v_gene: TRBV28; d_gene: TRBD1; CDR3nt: TGTGCCAGCAGTTTACCCTATGCGACAGGGGTTTTTGGTACGCAGTATTTT; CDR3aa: CASSLPYATGVFGTQYF
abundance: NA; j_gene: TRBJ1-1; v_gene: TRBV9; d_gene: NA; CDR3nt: TGTGCCAGCAGCGACGTATATCTCCCCCTCTCACGGGTCGAAGCTTTCTTT; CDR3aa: CASSDVYLPLSRVEAFF
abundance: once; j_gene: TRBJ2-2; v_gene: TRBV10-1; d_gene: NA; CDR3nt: TGCGCCAGCAGTGAAGAGGGGGGGGCCACCGGGGAGCTGTTTTTT; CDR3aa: CASSEEGGATGELFF
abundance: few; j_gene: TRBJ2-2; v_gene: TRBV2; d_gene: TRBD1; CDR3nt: TGTGCCAGCAGAGGACAGGGAGACACCGGGGAGCTGTTTTTT; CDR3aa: CASRGQGDTGELFF
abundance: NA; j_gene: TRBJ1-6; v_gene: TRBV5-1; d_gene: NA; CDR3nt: TGCGCCAGCAGCTCCCGTACAGGGCTTGATTCACCCCTCCACTTT; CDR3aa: CASSSRTGLDSPLHF
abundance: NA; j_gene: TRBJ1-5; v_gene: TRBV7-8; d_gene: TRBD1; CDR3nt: TGTGCCAGCAGCTCGTTTTGGACAGGGGGGCCACTTAGCAATCAGCCCCAGCATTTT; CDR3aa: CASSSFWTGGPLSNQPQHF
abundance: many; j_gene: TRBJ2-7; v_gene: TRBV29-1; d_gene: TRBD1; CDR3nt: TGCAGCGTTGAATTCGGACAGGGTACCTACGAGCAGTACTTC; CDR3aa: CSVEFGQGTYEQYF
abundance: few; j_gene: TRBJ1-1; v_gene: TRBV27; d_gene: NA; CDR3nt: TGTGCCAGCACCTCTCTACGTAGGAACACTGAAGCTTTCTTT; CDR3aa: CASTSLRRNTEAFF
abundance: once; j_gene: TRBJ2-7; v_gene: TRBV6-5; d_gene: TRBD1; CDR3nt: TGTGCCAGCAGTTACACAGGGGGTTCCTACGAGCAGTACTTC; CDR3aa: CASSYTGGSYEQYF
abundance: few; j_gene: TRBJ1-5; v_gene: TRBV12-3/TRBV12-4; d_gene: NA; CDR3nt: TGTGCCAGCAAGGCCTTTTTATTCGCGGCCCAGCATTTT; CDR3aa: CASKAFLFAAQHF
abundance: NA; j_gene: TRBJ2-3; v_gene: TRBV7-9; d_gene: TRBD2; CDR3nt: TGTGCCAGCAGCCTGGGACTAGCGGGAGATACGCAGTATTTT; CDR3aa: CASSLGLAGDTQYF
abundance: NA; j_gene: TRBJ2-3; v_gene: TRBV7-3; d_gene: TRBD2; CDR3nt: TGTGCCAGCAGCTCTAGCGGTTGGGATACGCAGTATTTT; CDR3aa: CASSSSGWDTQYF
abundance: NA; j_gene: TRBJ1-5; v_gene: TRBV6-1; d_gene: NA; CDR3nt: TGTGCCAGCAGTGAGGGGGGGCTTTATCAGCCCCAGCATTTT; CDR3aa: CASSEGGLYQPQHF
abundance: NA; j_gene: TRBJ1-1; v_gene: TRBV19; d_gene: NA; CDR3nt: TGTGCCAGTAGCAACAGGGCACCTAGTTGGATGAACACTGAAGCTTTCTTT; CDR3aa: CASSNRAPSWMNTEAFF
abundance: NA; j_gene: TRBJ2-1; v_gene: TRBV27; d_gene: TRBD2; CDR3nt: TGTGCCAGCAGTCCCGGACTAGCGGGCAATGAGCAGTTCTTC; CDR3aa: CASSPGLAGNEQFF